One sample yielded the 11 T cell receptor beta chains listed below, sequenced in a study of CD8+CD57+ T cells in acquired aplastic anemia. TCR beta VDJ and CDR3 were profiled, and genomic DNA was the template. In TCRdb, the reads were re-called with MiXCR into one record per CDR3 protein. The sample holds 300,000 or so distinct CDR3 sequences, 55% to 60% seen once. The sequenced material came from sorted CD4+, CD8+, or CD8+CD57+ T cells (not recorded which) from PBMCs. These receptors came from a human donor with severe aplastic anemia or a healthy control (not recorded which).

V gene TRBV2 combines with J gene TRBJ2-3, with 10 bases aligning to TRBD2. Trimming removed 6 bases from V and 5 bases from J; junction bases left unmatched: 8. This CDR3 comprises 15 residues. The germline gives CDR1 SNHLY, CDR2 FYNNEI. The CDR3 here is CASSVPSGGKDTQYF. As DNA, the CDR3 is TGTGCCAGCAGCGTCCCTAGCGGGGGAAAAGATACGCAGTATTTT.

This clonotype turned up a few times. The V gene is TRBV6-5, the J gene TRBJ1-2; D perhaps matches TRBD1 (5 bases). The V gene's germline CDR1 is MNHEY and CDR2 SVGAGI. V lost 9 bases and J lost 4, with 15 bases in between. The CDR3 is 13 amino acids. In DNA form, the CDR3 reads TGTGCCAGTGGGGACTTTTCGGGCTATGGCTACACCTTC. It specifies CASGDFSGYGYTF.

This sequence joins TRBV15 and TRBJ2-3; either TRBD1 or TRBD2 may supply D (5 bases each). This CDR3 spans 14 amino acids. V lost 6 bases and J lost 0, with 10 bases in between. Germline lookup yields CDR1 LNHNV and CDR2 YYDKDF (reference sequence). CDR3 DNA sequence: TGTGCCACCAGTGGGGGATTTAGCACAGATACGCAGTATTTT. Residues: CATSGGFSTDTQYF.

This clonotype was seen at least ten times. V is TRBV7-8 and J is TRBJ2-3, with 7 positions matching TRBD2. Germline CDR1 reads SGHVS; CDR2 reads FQNEAQ. CDR3 length equals 17 residues. The trim removed 0 bases at V and 0 bases at J, leaving 6 bases unmatched. CDR3 nucleotides: TGTGCCAGCAGCTTAGCCGTGGGGGGGATTAGCACAGATACGCAGTATTTT. Translating it yields CASSLAVGGISTDTQYF.

V usage is TRBV7-9 and J usage is TRBJ2-5, with unresolved D. The CDR3 spans 15 residues. Germline CDR1 is SEHNR and CDR2 is FQNEAQ (reference sequence). V shed 2 bases and J shed 5 bases, with 15 bases lying between them. CDR3 DNA sequence: TGTGCCAGCAGCTTAAGCTTGTCTGTAGGCGAGACCCAGTACTTC. It is translated as CASSLSLSVGETQYF.

This chain links TRBV19 with TRBJ1-5; D is undetermined. Looked up from germline, CDR1 is LNHDA and CDR2 is SQIVND (reference sequence). The CDR3 contains 14 residues. The V end lost 2 bases, the J end lost 5 bases, and 10 bases lay between the germline ends. In DNA, the CDR3 is TGTGCCAGTAGTATACACGGGGATTATCAGCCCCAGCATTTT. It yields the protein CASSIHGDYQPQHF.

The rearrangement joins TRBV7-9 to TRBJ1-6, with D possibly being TRBD1 (5 bases). Germline assignment: CDR1 SEHNR and CDR2 FQNEAQ (reference sequence). The CDR3 runs 15 residues. The V and J ends lost 4 bases and 5 bases respectively, with 12 bases between them. CDR3 loop: CASSSGWGNNSPLHF. In nucleotides, the CDR3 is TGTGCCAGCAGCTCAGGGTGGGGAAATAATTCACCCCTCCACTTT.

The chain couples TRBV20-1 to TRBJ2-3; TRBD1 or TRBD2 may be the D gene (5 bases each). V lost 7 bases and J lost 7, with 15 bases in between. The CDR3 consists of 12 residues. Germline values: CDR1 DFQATT, CDR2 SNEGSKA (reference sequence). DNA for the CDR3: TGCAGTGTTGCCGGGACGGCCAATACGCAGTATTTT. As protein: CSVAGTANTQYF.

This chain connects TRBV7-6 to TRBJ1-2, with a possible D match to TRBD1 (6 bases). CDR1 SGHVS and CDR2 FNYEAQ come from the germline V gene. Trimming removed 5 bases at V and 3 bases at J, with 22 bases between. CDR3 size: 17 residues. CDR3 region: CASSAGKSAGDYYGYTF. The CDR3 DNA is TGTGCCAGCAGCGCGGGCAAGAGCGCAGGGGACTACTATGGCTACACCTTC.

With respect to this clonotype: One end of the junction does not line up with germline, which may come from a read error. The chain carries TRBV24-1 and TRBJ1-1; unclear D gene. From germline, CDR1 is KGHDR and CDR2 SFDVKD. The CDR3 is 13 residues long. The CDR3 bases are TGTGCCAGCAGTTACGGAACGGGCATTGAAGCTTTCTTT. It is translated as CASSYGTGIEAFF.

This clonotype occurred many times. The rearrangement uses TRBV7-3 and TRBJ1-6, with D perhaps TRBD1 (6 bases). Trimming pared 5 bases from V and 7 bases from J, leaving 9 bases between. Looked up from germline, CDR1 is SGHTA and CDR2 is FQGTGA. CDR3 size: 13 residues. In DNA, the CDR3 is TGTGCCAGCAGCCGACAGGAAAATTCACCCCTCCACTTT. Protein product: CASSRQENSPLHF.